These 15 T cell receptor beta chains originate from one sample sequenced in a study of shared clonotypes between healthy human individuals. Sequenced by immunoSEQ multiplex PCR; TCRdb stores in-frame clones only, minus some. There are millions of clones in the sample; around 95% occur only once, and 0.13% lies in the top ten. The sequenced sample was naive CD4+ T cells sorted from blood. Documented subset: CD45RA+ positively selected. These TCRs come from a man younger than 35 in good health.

CDR3 DNA sequence: TGTGCCAGCAGTTACTCGAATGACTACGAGCAGTACTTC. This encodes CASSYSNDYEQYF. The V gene is TRBV6-6, the J gene TRBJ2-7, with D unclear. Trimming took 0 bases from V and 3 from J, leaving 6 bases between them. Per the germline V gene, CDR1 is MNHNY and CDR2 is SVGAGI (reference sequence). The CDR3 length is 13 residues.

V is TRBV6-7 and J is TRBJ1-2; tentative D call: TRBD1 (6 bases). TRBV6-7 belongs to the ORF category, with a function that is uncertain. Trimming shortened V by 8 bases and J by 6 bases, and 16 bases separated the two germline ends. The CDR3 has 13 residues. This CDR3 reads CASRRLEGDGYTF. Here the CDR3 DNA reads TGTGCCAGCCGCAGGTTAGAGGGGGATGGCTACACCTTC.

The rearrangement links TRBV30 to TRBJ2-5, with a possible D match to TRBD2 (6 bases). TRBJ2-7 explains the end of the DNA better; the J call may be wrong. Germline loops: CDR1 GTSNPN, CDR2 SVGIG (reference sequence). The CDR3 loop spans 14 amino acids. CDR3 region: CAWSVGGTSYEQYF. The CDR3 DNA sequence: TGTGCCTGGAGTGTCGGCGGGACCTCCTACGAGCAGTACTTC.

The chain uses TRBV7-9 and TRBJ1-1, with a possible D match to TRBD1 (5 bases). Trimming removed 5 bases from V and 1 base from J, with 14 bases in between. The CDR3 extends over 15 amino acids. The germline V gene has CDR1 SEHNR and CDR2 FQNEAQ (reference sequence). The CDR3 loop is CASSGLQGPNTEAFF. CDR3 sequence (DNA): TGTGCCAGCAGCGGACTGCAGGGCCCGAACACTGAAGCTTTCTTT.

The CDR3 DNA reads TGCGCCAGCAGCCTGGGGGGGACTAGCGTCTACGAGCAGTACTTC. It yields the protein CASSLGGTSVYEQYF. V and J are TRBV4-1 and TRBJ2-7; 10 bases line up with TRBD2. Germline V gene data show CDR1 as MGHRA and CDR2 as YSYEKL. Unmatched junction bases numbered 6, after V lost 4 bases and J lost 3 bases. This CDR3 contains 15 residues.

The CDR3 DNA follows: TGTGCCAGTAGTATCGGGCCGGGCCCCGGGTATGGCTACACCTTC. Protein: CASSIGPGPGYGYTF. The rearrangement uses TRBV19 and TRBJ1-2; D remains unclear. Per the germline V gene, CDR1 is LNHDA and CDR2 is SQIVND (reference sequence). V lost 3 bases to trimming and J lost 5 bases, with 16 bases between them. The CDR3 covers 15 residues.

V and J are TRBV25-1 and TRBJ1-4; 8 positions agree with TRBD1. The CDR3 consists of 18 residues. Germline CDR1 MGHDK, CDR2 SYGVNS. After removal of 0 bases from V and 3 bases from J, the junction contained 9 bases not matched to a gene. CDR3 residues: CASSEYRGTGIPNEKLFF. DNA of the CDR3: TGTGCCAGCAGTGAATATAGGGGGACAGGTATCCCTAATGAAAAACTGTTTTTT.

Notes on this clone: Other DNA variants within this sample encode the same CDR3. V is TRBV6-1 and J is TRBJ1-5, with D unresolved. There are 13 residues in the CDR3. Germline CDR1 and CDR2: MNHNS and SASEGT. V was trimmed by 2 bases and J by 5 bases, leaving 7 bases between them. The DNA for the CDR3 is TGTGCCAGCAGTGAAAGCGGATATCAGCCCCAGCATTTT. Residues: CASSESGYQPQHF.

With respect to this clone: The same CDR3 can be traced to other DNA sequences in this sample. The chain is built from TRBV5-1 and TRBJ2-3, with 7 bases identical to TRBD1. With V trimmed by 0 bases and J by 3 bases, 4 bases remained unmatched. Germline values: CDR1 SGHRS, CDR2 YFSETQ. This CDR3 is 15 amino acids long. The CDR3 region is CASSLGGGGTDTQYF. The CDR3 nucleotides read TGCGCCAGCAGCTTGGGAGGGGGCGGTACAGATACGCAGTATTTT.

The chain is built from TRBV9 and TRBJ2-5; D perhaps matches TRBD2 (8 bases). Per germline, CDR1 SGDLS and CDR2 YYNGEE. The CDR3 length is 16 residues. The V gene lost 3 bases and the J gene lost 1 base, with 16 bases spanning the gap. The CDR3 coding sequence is TGTGCCAGCAGCGCTGCAGGGGGACTAGGCCAAGAGACCCAGTACTTC. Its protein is CASSAAGGLGQETQYF.

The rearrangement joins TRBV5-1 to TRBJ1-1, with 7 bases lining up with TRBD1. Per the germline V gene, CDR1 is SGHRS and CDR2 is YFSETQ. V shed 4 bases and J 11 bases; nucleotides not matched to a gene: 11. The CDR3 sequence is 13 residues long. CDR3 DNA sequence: TGCGCCAGCAGCACCGGGACAGCCTTGGGGGCTTTCTTT. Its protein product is CASSTGTALGAFF.

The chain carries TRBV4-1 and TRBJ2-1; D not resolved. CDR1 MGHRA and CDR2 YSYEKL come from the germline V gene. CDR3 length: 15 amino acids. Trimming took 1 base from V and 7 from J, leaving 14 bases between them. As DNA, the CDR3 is TGCGCCAGCAGCCAAGCGCTCCCTTCCTGGAATGAGCAGTTCTTC. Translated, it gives CASSQALPSWNEQFF.

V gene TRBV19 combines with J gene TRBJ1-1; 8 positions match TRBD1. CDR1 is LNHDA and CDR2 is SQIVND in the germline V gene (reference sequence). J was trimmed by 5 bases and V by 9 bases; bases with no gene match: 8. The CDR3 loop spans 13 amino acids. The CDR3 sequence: CASSGTGRTEAFF. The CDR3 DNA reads TGTGCCAGCTCCGGGACAGGCAGGACTGAAGCTTTCTTT. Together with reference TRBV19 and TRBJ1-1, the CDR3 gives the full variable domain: DGGITQSPKYLFRKEGQNVTLSCEQNLNHDAMYWYRQDPGQGLRLIYYSQIVNDFQKGDIAEGYSVSREKKESFPLTVTSAQKNPTAFYLCASSGTGRTEAFFGQGTRLTVV.

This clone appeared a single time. CDR3 region: CAWTGTQAFF. The DNA of the CDR3 is TGTGCCTGGACCGGGACTCAGGCTTTCTTT. The chain combines TRBV30 with TRBJ1-1, with a tentative D call TRBD1 (5 bases). Germline assignment: CDR1 GTSNPN and CDR2 SVGIG (reference sequence). The CDR3 extends over 10 amino acids. V shed 4 bases and J shed 11 bases, with 11 bases lying between them.

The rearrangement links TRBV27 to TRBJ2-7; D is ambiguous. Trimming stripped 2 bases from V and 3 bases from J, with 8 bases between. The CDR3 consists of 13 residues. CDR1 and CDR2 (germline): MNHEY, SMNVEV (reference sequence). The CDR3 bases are TGTGCCAGCAGTTTACAGCCGCACTACGAGCAGTACTTC. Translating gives CASSLQPHYEQYF.